A selection of T cell receptor beta chains follows, all from one sample in a study of spatial heterogeneity in lung cancer. MiXCR, applied by TCRdb to the 5' RACE reads, yields one record per CDR3 protein. In the table there are some 4,100 distinct CDR3 sequences, about 9% of which are singletons. The sequencing here drew on lung tumor tissue, taken at surgery. These receptors were collected from a male donor with early-stage non-small cell lung cancer. The conserved cysteine and the conserved F or W are not part of the CDR3 here. Clone size is not always given. Where it is, it says once, few, many or a class for expanded clones.

>large|TRBJ1-5|TRBV24-1
ATSGPRGNQPQH
>large|TRBJ1-5|TRBV19
ASSLTGDQPQH
>medium-sized|TRBJ2-1|TRBV30
ACSSMGLSWNEQF
>many|TRBJ1-2|TRBV3-1
ASSQGVPGGGGYGYT
>medium-sized|TRBJ2-2|TRBV4-3
ASSQGTRLVGELF
>medium-sized|TRBJ2-5|TRBV24-1
ATSGEFQETQY
>medium-sized|TRBJ1-3|TRBV5-6
ASSLGVTGNTVY
>-|TRBJ2-3|TRBV6-6
ASSFTSGGGTDTQY
>medium-sized|TRBJ2-1|TRBV11-2
ASSLEYGSGSNEQF
>large|TRBJ2-3|TRBV20-1
SARAQVPDTDTQY
>medium-sized|TRBJ1-2|TRBV28
ASSLPRTVLHGYT
>medium-sized|TRBJ1-5|TRBV20-1
SARGPRTGGDQPQH
>-|TRBJ2-7|TRBV20-1
SARVSGERGEQY
>medium-sized|TRBJ2-7|TRBV2
ASSLRTGGSNEQY
>many|TRBJ1-3|TRBV5-1
ASSLGRTGDSRSGNTIY
>many|TRBJ2-7|TRBV20-1
SAREQGALHEQY
>medium-sized|TRBJ2-7|TRBV6-5
ASSYSRGSREQY
>medium-sized|TRBJ1-1|TRBV7-8
ASSFRPAGSGDTEAF
>-|TRBJ2-1|TRBV11-2
ASSLGTSSRNEQF
>-|TRBJ1-5|TRBV7-2
ASSSRWGGRQPQH
>medium-sized|TRBJ2-3|TRBV7-3
ASSLIASLGDTQY
>few|TRBJ2-7|TRBV27
ASSSWTTPYEQY
>-|TRBJ1-1|TRBV10-3
AISESVADFNTEAF
>many|TRBJ2-7|TRBV20-1
SAKDSGTGALEQY
>medium-sized|TRBJ1-1|TRBV7-8
ASSLSVGTEAF
>many|TRBJ2-2|TRBV24-1
ATSDLFPGELF
>many|TRBJ1-2|TRBV6-5
ASSYSRQGYSYGYT
>many|TRBJ2-5|TRBV6-5
ASSYESVGGAKTQY
>many|TRBJ2-7|TRBV4-3
ASSQDDRSYEQY
>medium-sized|TRBJ1-5|TRBV28
ASSLLQIHQPQH
>medium-sized|TRBJ2-5|TRBV30
AWRSPGSQETQY
>medium-sized|TRBJ1-6|TRBV28
ASSLYSRAQSPLH
>-|TRBJ2-3|TRBV12-5
ASGLGSGGPGDTQY
>medium-sized|TRBJ2-2|TRBV27
ASSDGQGSGELF
>medium-sized|TRBJ1-6|TRBV11-2
ASSPATGTVNSPLH
>few|TRBJ1-1|TRBV9
ASSPRGPQGRTEAF
>medium-sized|TRBJ1-3|TRBV12-3/TRBV12-4
ASSFSGKVSGNTIY
>medium-sized|TRBJ1-2|TRBV6-5
ASSPVGTGTFQYGYT
>many|TRBJ2-1|TRBV7-9
ASGGDRALSEQF
>medium-sized|TRBJ1-2|TRBV20-1
SARDRDSANYGYT
>medium-sized|TRBJ1-4|TRBV7-8
ASSRTGGIGNEKLF
>medium-sized|TRBJ1-1|TRBV7-9
ASSRQGYGTEAF
>-|TRBJ2-1|TRBV5-4
ASSLVTPSPNEQF
>many|TRBJ2-7|TRBV5-6
ASSSRGYRAREQY
>medium-sized|TRBJ1-5|TRBV20-1
SATNGGGAANQPQH
>medium-sized|TRBJ1-1|TRBV7-9
ASSLEQGGEAF
>medium-sized|TRBJ2-3|TRBV6-1
ASRGHGTASTDTQY
>medium-sized|TRBJ1-5|TRBV5-6
ASSLGSVNQPQH
>medium-sized|TRBJ2-1|TRBV20-1
SARDVRGGHNEQF
>medium-sized|TRBJ2-7|TRBV11-2
ASSSLGSGYEQY
>medium-sized|TRBJ1-1|TRBV12-3/TRBV12-4
ASSDRGVNTEAF
>medium-sized|TRBJ2-2|TRBV10-3
AISESLDPNTGELF
>medium-sized|TRBJ2-5|TRBV7-7
ASSSTVAGGRETQY
>medium-sized|TRBJ2-3|TRBV2
ASRGTSVDTQY
>medium-sized|TRBJ2-4|TRBV10-3
AISEGNGMIQY
>many|TRBJ2-1|TRBV20-1
SAREILAGLYEQF
>few|TRBJ1-6|TRBV6-1
ASSWDHNSPLH
>many|TRBJ1-1|TRBV28
ASSFRNTEAF
>medium-sized|TRBJ2-3|TRBV20-1
SARVQRGTDTQY
>-|TRBJ2-1|TRBV28
ASSSSGTSTHEQF